This paragraph reports one TCR beta chain. Here immunoSEQ multiplex PCR was the method, and the copy in TCRdb shows in-frame clones only, minus some. This repertoire shows approximately 60,000 clones, roughly 94% found once; its top ten account for 3% to 3.5%. The record originates from a study of T cell changes during pregnancy in multiple sclerosis. Germline lookup yields CDR1 LNHDA and CDR2 SQIVND (reference sequence). V shed 7 bases and J shed 3 bases, with 16 bases lying between them. The CDR3 spans 14 residues. J is TRBJ2-7 and V is TRBV19; possibly TRBD1 for D (6 bases). Here the sequenced sample was CD8+ T cells from peripheral blood mononuclear cells, taken in the third trimester of pregnancy. The TCR was taken from a female donor with multiple sclerosis, enrolled in a pregnancy study. The DNA of the CDR3 is TGTGCCAGTACACCCGGGACATCTTTCTACGAGCAGTACTTC. This codes for CASTPGTSFYEQYF.